This TCR beta chain was recovered during a study of T cells expressing NK-cell markers. From the 5' RACE reads, TCRdb lists one entry per CDR3 protein and no DNA. The sample data list fewer than 400,000 distinct CDR3 sequences. The CDR3 extends over 15 amino acids. Per germline, CDR1 LGHDT and CDR2 YNNKEL (reference sequence). The sequenced material came from blood T cells: a sorted CD56 or NKG2C T cell subset, CD4+ or CD8+ T cells, or bulk PBMC T cells (not recorded which). V and J are TRBV3-1 and TRBJ1-6; as DNA is missing, the TRBD1 call by TCRdb cannot be tested. The TCR originated in a man aged 18-70 years in good health. The CDR3: CASSQTGRDNSPLHF.